The sequence of this T cell receptor beta chain was determined in a study of blood T cells in healthy people across ages. Study-level background: Template switching caught about one barcoded beta molecule for each two T cells.

The V end was cut by 4 bases, the J end by 2 bases, with 9 bases between. Germline loops: CDR1 MNHEY, CDR2 SVGAGI. This CDR3 is 13 amino acids long. Through a sample-barcoded 5' primer and a J-beta primer mix, a second PCR was run for about 6 to 11 cycles. TCRdb re-derived calls from the 5' RACE reads in MiXCR, one entry per CDR3 protein. The sample contains around 400,000 distinct CDR3 sequences, approximately 47% of which appear only once. The receptor was derived from a man aged 55 to 70 in good health. J is TRBJ2-7 and V is TRBV6-5; D is undetermined. The specimen sequenced was blood. Here the CDR3 reads CASSSPATYEQYF. The DNA for the CDR3 is TGTGCCAGCAGTTCCCCCGCAACCTACGAGCAGTACTTC.